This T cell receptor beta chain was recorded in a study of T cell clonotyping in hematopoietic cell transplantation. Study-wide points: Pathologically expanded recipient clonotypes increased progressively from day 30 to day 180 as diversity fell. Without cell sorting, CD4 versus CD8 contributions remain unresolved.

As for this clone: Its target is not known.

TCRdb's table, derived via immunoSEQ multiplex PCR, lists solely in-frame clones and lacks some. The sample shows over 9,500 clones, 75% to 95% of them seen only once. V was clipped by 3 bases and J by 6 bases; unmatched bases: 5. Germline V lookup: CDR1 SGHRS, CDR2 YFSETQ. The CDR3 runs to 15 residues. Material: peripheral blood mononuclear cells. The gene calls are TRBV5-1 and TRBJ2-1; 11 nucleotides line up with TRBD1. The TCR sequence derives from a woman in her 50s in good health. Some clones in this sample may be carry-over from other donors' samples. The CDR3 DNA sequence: TGCGCCAGCAGCTCTGGACAGGGGGCATTCAATGAGCAGTTCTTC. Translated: CASSSGQGAFNEQFF.